The 15 T cell receptor beta chains presented below share a single source sample, sequenced in a study of CD8+ T cells in alopecia areata (dated by TCRdb to 2017 to 2018). The library was generated by the immunoSEQ multiplex PCR assay. RNA was extracted from all samples and reverse transcribed into cDNA, which served as template for TCR sequencing. Held by TCRdb, this immuneACCESS table contains in-frame sequences only and omits some clones. Under half of the omission traces to an unresolved V gene where checked; the cause of the rest is unknown. The sample table shows 150,000 to 160,000 clones, and around half are seen once. Roughly 21% of the sample is taken by the ten largest. The label giving this sample's time point can be read as: baseline before oral tofacitinib. Specimen: CD8+ T cells sorted from blood, collected at week 0. The receptors were sampled from a human donor with alopecia areata.

The chain uses TRBV10-2 and TRBJ2-2; TRBD2 matches 15 bases. The junction had 2 bases not matched to a gene; V was cut back by 6 bases and J by 0 bases. Germline V gene sequence: CDR1 WSHSY, CDR2 SAAADI. The CDR3 covers 17 residues. CDR3 protein: CASRGLAGGANTGELFF. Written as DNA, the CDR3 is TGCGCCAGCAGGGGACTAGCGGGGGGCGCGAACACCGGGGAGCTGTTTTTT.

This clone was seen a handful of times. This chain joins TRBV11-2 and TRBJ2-2; D gene unclear. The CDR3 extends over 16 amino acids. V shed 4 bases and J shed 0 bases, with 12 bases lying between them. Germline CDR1 SGHAT, CDR2 FQNNGV. CDR3 DNA sequence: TGTGCCAGCAGCTCATTGGGTAGCCCGAACACCGGGGAGCTGTTTTTT. Translated, it gives CASSSLGSPNTGELFF.

CDR3 DNA sequence: TGTGCCAGCAGCTTGGGAGGGAACGTGAACACTGAAGCTTTCTTT. Translation: CASSLGGNVNTEAFF. The genes are TRBV5-6 and TRBJ1-1; D not resolved. Trimming removed 0 bases from V and 0 bases from J, with 9 bases in between. The CDR3 totals 15 residues. Germline CDR1 and CDR2: SGHDT and YYEEEE.

This clone was counted only a few times. The chain uses TRBV7-9 and TRBJ2-5; possibly TRBD2 for D (5 bases). CDR3 size: 15 residues. Trimming removed 6 bases from V and 3 bases from J, with 17 bases in between. The V gene's germline CDR1 is SEHNR and CDR2 FQNEAQ (reference sequence). CDR3: CASRRGDGGKETQYF. CDR3 sequence (DNA): TGTGCCAGCAGACGTGGAGATGGAGGAAAAGAGACCCAGTACTTC. The complete variable domain, with remaining parts taken from reference TRBV7-9 and TRBJ2-5, reads DTGVSQNPRHKITKRGQNVTFRCDPISEHNRLYWYRQTLGQGPEFLTYFQNEAQLEKSRLLSDRFSAERPKGSFSTLEIQRTEQGDSAMYLCASRRGDGGKETQYFGPGTRLLVL.

This clone was picked up a small number of times. The chain is built from TRBV7-3 and TRBJ2-1, with D uncertain. This CDR3 contains 13 residues. Germline CDR1 and CDR2: SGHTA and FQGTGA. V lost 2 bases and J lost 9, with 11 bases in between. As DNA, the CDR3 is TGTGCCAGCAGCTTAGACCTTAGGTCTGAGCAGTTCTTC. As protein: CASSLDLRSEQFF. The variable domain in full, completed from reference TRBV7-3 and TRBJ2-1, reads GAGVSQTPSNKVTEKGKYVELRCDPISGHTALYWYRQSLGQGPEFLIYFQGTGAADDSGLPNDRFFAVRPEGSVSTLKIQRTERGDSAVYLCASSLDLRSEQFFGPGTRLTVL.

The V gene is TRBV2, the J gene TRBJ1-5, with D perhaps matching TRBD1 (5 bases). CDR1 is SNHLY, CDR2 FYNNEI, per germline. V lost 6 bases, J lost 4 bases, and 16 bases lay in between. The length of the CDR3 is 15 residues. Here the CDR3 reads CASSLLTETNQPQHF. The CDR3 DNA sequence: TGTGCCAGCAGCCTACTGACAGAGACTAATCAGCCCCAGCATTTT.

The rearrangement uses TRBV30 and TRBJ2-7; D possibly uses TRBD1 or TRBD2 (5 bases each). CDR1 is GTSNPN and CDR2 is SVGIG in the germline V gene (reference sequence). Deletions cut 3 bases from V and 2 bases from J, with 14 bases between. This CDR3 spans 14 amino acids. This CDR3 is CAWSAGTATYEQYF. As DNA, the CDR3 is TGTGCCTGGAGCGCCGGGACCGCCACCTACGAGCAGTACTTC.

This chain links TRBV27 with TRBJ1-5; D is possibly TRBD1 (6 bases). V was trimmed by 2 bases and J by 10 bases, leaving 12 bases between them. Germline CDR1 MNHEY, CDR2 SMNVEV (reference sequence). This CDR3 has 13 residues. The CDR3 DNA sequence: TGTGCCAGCAGTTTAGTGGCAGGGGAACCCCAGCATTTT. As protein: CASSLVAGEPQHF.

This chain uses TRBV30 with TRBJ2-3, with TRBD2 identical over 7 bases. Losses at the gene ends were 8 bases for V and 5 bases for J; bases not matched to a gene: 13. The germline V gene encodes CDR1 GTSNPN and CDR2 SVGIG (reference sequence). The CDR3 consists of 14 residues. The CDR3 coding sequence is TGTGCCGGGTCTTTGGGGGGGAGCGGAGATACGCAGTATTTT. Translated: CAGSLGGSGDTQYF.

This chain's CDR3 is CADTQRGGDHPTDTQYF. The CDR3 nucleotides read TGTGCCGACACTCAAAGAGGCGGGGACCACCCCACAGATACGCAGTATTTT. The J gene is TRBJ2-3, the V gene TRBV18; D is possibly TRBD2 (6 bases). Germline CDR1 and CDR2: KGHSH and LQKENI. The CDR3 consists of 17 residues. Trimming shortened V by 11 bases and J by 2 bases, and 26 bases separated the two germline ends.

The V and J genes are TRBV13 and TRBJ1-1; possibly TRBD1 for D (6 bases). In germline, CDR1 is PRHDT, CDR2 FYEKMQ (reference sequence). This CDR3 spans 17 amino acids. The V end lost 5 bases, the J end lost 1 base, and 20 bases lay between the germline ends. DNA for the CDR3: TGTGCCAGCAGCGTGCGGGGGGCTGGGATATGGAACACTGAAGCTTTCTTT. Protein sequence: CASSVRGAGIWNTEAFF.

This clone was recorded a few times. The J gene is TRBJ1-1, the V gene TRBV14, with D unresolved. The V end was cut by 0 bases, the J end by 6 bases, with 11 bases between. Germline V gives CDR1 SGHDN, CDR2 FVKESK. The CDR3 covers 14 residues. The CDR3 DNA reads TGTGCCAGCAGCCAAGAATCGGGTATCCCTGAAGCTTTCTTT. It yields the protein CASSQESGIPEAFF.

The chain joins TRBV29-1 to TRBJ2-1; no clear D gene. Per the germline V gene, CDR1 is SQVTM and CDR2 is ANQGSEA. This CDR3 is built from 14 residues. Trimming stripped 1 base from V and 7 bases from J, with 14 bases between. Here the CDR3 DNA reads TGCAGCGTTGAAGTTGGTAGCAATTGGAATGAGCAGTTCTTC. Protein: CSVEVGSNWNEQFF.

This CDR3 is CASSESRDRGLVGYTF. CDR3 nucleotides: TGTGCCAGCAGTGAATCTAGGGACAGGGGGCTTGTAGGCTACACCTTC. V and J are TRBV2 and TRBJ1-2; 12 bases match TRBD1. Per germline, CDR1 SNHLY and CDR2 FYNNEI. The CDR3 length is 16 residues. V lost 2 bases, J lost 8 bases, and 9 bases stayed unmatched.

The chain employs TRBV4-3 and TRBJ1-4, with D unresolved. CDR1 is LGHNA and CDR2 is YSLEER in the germline V gene. V was trimmed by 0 bases and J by 8 bases, leaving 7 bases between them. This CDR3 is 13 amino acids long. CDR3 in amino acids: CASSQETSEKLFF. DNA of the CDR3: TGCGCCAGCAGCCAAGAAACTAGCGAAAAACTGTTTTTT.